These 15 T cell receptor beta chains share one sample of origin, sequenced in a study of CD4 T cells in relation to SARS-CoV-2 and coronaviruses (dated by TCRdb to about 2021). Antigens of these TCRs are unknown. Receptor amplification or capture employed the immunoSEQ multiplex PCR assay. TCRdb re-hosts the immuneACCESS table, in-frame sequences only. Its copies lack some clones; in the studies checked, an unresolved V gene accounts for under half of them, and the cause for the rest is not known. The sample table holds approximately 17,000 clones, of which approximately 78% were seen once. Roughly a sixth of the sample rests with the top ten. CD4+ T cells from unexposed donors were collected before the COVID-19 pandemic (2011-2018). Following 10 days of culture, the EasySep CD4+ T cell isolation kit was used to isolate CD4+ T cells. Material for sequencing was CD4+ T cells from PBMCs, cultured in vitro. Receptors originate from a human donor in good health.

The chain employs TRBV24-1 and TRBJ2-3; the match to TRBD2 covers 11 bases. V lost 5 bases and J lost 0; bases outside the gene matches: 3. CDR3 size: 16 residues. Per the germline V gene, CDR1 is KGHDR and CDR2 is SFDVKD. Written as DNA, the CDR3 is TGTGCCACCAGTGTGGGGACTAGCGGAAGCACAGATACGCAGTATTTT. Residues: CATSVGTSGSTDTQYF.

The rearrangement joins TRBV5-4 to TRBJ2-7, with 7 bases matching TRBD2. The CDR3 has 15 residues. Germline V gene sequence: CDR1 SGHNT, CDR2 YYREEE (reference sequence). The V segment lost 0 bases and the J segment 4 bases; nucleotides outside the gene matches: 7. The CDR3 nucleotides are TGTGCCAGCAGCTTGGGGCCCAGCGGGACGTACGAGCAGTACTTC. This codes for CASSLGPSGTYEQYF.

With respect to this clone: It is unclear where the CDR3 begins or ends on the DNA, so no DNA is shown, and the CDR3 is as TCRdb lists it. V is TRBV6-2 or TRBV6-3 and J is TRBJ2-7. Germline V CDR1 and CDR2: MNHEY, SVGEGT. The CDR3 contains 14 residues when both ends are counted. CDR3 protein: CASSTSGRIVEQYF.

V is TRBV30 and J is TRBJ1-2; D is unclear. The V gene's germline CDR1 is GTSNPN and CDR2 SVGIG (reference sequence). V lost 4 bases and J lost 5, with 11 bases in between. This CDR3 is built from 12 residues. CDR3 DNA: TGTGCCTGGAACGAAGGCCCTTATGGCTACACCTTC. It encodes CAWNEGPYGYTF.

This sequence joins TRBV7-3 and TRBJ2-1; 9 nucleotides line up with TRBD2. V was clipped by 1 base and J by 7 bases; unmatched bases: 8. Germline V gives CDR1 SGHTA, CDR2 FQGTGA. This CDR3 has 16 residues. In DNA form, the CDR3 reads TGTGCCAGCAGCTTAAAGGTGGCTAGCGGGATTAATGAGCAGTTCTTC. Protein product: CASSLKVASGINEQFF.

CDR3 in amino acids: CAISEGLAGGTDTQYF. In DNA, the CDR3 is TGTGCCATCAGTGAGGGACTAGCGGGAGGCACAGATACGCAGTATTTT. The chain couples TRBV10-3 to TRBJ2-3, with 13 bases identical to TRBD2. V gave up 2 bases and J gave up 1 base; unmatched junction bases: 0. Germline CDR1 reads ENHRY; CDR2 reads SYGVKD. The CDR3 extends over 16 amino acids.

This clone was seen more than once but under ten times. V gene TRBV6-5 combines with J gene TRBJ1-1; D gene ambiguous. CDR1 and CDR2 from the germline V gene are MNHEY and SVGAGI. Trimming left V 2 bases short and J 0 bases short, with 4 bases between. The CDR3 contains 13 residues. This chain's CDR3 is CASSYTLNTEAFF. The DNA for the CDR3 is TGTGCCAGCAGTTACACCCTGAACACTGAAGCTTTCTTT.

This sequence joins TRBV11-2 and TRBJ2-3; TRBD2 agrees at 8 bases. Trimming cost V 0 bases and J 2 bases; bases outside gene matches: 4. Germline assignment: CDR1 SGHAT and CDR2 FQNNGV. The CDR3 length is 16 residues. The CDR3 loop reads CASSLDYGRVTDTQYF. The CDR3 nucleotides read TGTGCCAGCAGCTTAGATTACGGGAGGGTCACAGATACGCAGTATTTT.

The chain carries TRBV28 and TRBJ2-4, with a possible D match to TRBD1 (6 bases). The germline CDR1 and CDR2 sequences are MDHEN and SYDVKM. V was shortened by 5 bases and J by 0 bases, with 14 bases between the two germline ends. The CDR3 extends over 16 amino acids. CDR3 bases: TGTGCCAGCAGTCCCCCTGGGACAATAGCCAAAAACATTCAGTACTTC. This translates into CASSPPGTIAKNIQYF.

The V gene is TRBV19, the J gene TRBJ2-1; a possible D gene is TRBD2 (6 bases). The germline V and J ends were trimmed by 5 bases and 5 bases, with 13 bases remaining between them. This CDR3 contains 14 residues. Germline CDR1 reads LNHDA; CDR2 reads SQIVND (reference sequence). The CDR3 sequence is CASSFGGYDNEQFF. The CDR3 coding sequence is TGTGCCAGTAGTTTCGGGGGATATGACAATGAGCAGTTCTTC.

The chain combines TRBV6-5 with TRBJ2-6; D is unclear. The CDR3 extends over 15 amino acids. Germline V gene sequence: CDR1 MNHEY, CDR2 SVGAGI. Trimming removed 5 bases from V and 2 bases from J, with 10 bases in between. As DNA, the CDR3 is TGTGCCAGCAGTCGTCGGTTTACTGGGGCCAACGTCCTGACTTTC. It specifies CASSRRFTGANVLTF.

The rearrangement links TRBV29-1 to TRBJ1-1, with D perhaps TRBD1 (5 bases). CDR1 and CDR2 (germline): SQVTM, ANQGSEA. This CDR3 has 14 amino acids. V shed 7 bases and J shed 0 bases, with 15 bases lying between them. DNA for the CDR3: TGCAGCGGGAGAGGGGCGGCGATGAACACTGAAGCTTTCTTT. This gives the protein CSGRGAAMNTEAFF.

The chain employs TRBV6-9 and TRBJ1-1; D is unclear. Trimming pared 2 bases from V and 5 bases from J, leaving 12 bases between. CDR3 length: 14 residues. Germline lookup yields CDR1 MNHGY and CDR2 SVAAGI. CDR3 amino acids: CASSYPRPKTEAFF. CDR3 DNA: TGTGCCAGCAGTTATCCCAGGCCGAAGACTGAAGCTTTCTTT.

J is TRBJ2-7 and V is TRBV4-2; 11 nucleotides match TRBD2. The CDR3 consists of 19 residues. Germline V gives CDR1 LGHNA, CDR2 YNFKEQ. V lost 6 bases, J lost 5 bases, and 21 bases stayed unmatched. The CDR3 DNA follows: TGTGCCAGCAGTCGCGATCCGACTAGCGGGAACCTGCGGGGGAACGAGCAGTACTTC. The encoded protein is CASSRDPTSGNLRGNEQYF.

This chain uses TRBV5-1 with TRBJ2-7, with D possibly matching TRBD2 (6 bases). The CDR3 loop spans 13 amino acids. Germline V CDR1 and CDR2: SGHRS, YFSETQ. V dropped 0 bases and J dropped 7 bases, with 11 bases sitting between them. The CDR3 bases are TGCGCCAGCAGCTTGGGACGGGAGAGGGAGCAGTACTTC. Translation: CASSLGREREQYF.